This T cell receptor (beta chain) was sequenced in a study of blood T cells in healthy people across ages. Study results and limitations: Versus aged donors, long-lived donors had higher diversity and more naive CD4+ cells.

Individuals who donated were healthy Caucasians from Russia aged about 6 to 90. It was with a sample-barcoded 5' primer and a J-beta primer mix that a second PCR of about 6 to 11 cycles was run. TCRdb ran MiXCR on the 5' RACE reads and lists one entry per CDR3 protein. The data contain approximately 880,000 distinct CDR3 sequences, about 48% of them singletons. This CDR3 comprises 15 residues. CDR1 and CDR2 (germline): SGHDT, YYEEEE. V lost 7 bases and J lost 2; bases outside the gene matches: 9. With respect to this clonotype: Its target is unknown.

The material sequenced was blood. The rearrangement uses TRBV5-6 and TRBJ2-3; TRBD2 agrees at 8 bases. The receptor's source is a young man in good health. As DNA, the CDR3 is TGTGCCAGCTTCTTACCGGGGGGGAACACAGATACGCAGTATTTT. This translates into CASFLPGGNTDTQYF. The full variable domain, in which reference TRBV5-6 and TRBJ2-3 provide the parts outside the CDR3, is DAGVTQSPTHLIKTRGQQVTLRCSPKSGHDTVSWYQQALGQGPQFIFQYYEEEERQRGNFPDRFSGHQFPNYSSELNVNALLLGDSALYLCASFLPGGNTDTQYFGPGTRLTVL.